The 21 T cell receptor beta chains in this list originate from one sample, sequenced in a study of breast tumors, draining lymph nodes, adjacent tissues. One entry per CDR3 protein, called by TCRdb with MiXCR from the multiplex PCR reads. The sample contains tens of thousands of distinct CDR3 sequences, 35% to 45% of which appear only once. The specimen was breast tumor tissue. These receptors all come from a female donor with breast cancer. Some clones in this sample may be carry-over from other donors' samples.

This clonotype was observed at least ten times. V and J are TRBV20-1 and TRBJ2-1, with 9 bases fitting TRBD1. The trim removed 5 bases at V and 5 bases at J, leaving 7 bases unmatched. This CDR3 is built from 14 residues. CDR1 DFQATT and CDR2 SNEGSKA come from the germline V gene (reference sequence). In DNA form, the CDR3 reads TGCAGTGCTTTACAGGGGGCTCGCGACAATGAGCAGTTCTTC. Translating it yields CSALQGARDNEQFF.

The CDR3 here is CASSSTGFASYEQYF. The DNA for the CDR3 is TGTGCCAGCAGTTCCACAGGGTTCGCATCCTACGAGCAGTACTTC. This sequence joins TRBV13 and TRBJ2-7; D may be TRBD1 (6 bases). Per the germline V gene, CDR1 is PRHDT and CDR2 is FYEKMQ (reference sequence). CDR3 size: 15 residues. V was shortened by 6 bases and J by 1 base, with 16 bases between the two germline ends.

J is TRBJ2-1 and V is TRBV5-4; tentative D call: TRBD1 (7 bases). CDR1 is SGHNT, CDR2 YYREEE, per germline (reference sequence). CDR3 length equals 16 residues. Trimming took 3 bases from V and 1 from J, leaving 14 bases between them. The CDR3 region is CASSSLPGGSYNEQFF. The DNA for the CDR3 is TGTGCCAGCAGCTCCTTACCAGGGGGGTCCTACAATGAGCAGTTCTTC.

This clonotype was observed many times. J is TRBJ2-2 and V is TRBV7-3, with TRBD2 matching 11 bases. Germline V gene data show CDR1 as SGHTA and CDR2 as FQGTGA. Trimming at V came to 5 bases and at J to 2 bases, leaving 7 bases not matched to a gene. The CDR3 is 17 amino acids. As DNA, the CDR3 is TGTGCCAGCAGCCTATTAGCGGGAGGGCCAAACACCGGGGAGCTGTTTTTT. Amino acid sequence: CASSLLAGGPNTGELFF.

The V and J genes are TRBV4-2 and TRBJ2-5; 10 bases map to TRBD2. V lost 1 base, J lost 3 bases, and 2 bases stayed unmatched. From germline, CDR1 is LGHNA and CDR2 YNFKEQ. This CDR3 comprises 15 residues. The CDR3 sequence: CASSQVGTSEETQYF. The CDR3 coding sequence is TGTGCCAGCAGCCAAGTGGGGACTAGCGAAGAGACCCAGTACTTC.

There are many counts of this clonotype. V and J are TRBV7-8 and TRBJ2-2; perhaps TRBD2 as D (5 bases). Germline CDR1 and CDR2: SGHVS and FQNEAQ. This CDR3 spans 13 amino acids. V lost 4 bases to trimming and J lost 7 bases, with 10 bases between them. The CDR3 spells CASSSLLGGELFF. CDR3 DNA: TGTGCCAGCAGCTCCCTACTAGGCGGGGAGCTGTTTTTT.

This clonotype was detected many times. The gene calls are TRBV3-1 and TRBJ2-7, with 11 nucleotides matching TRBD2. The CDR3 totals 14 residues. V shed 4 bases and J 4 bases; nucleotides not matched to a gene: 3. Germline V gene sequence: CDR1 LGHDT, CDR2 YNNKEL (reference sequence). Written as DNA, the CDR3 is TGTGCCAGCAGCCCGGGACTAGCGGAATACGAGCAGTACTTC. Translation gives CASSPGLAEYEQYF.

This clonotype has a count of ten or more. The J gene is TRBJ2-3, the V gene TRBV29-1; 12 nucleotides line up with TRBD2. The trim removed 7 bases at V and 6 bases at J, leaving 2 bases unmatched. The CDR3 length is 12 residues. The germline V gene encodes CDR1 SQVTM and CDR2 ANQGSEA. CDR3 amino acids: CSGGTSGDTQYF. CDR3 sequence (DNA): TGCAGCGGGGGGACTAGCGGGGATACGCAGTATTTT.

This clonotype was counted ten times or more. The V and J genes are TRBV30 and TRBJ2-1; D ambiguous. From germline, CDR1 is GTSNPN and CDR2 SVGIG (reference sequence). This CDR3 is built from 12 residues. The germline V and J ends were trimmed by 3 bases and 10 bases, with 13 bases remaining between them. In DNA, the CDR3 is TGTGCCTGGAGAGGGATCCTCGCGGAGCAGTTCTTC. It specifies CAWRGILAEQFF.

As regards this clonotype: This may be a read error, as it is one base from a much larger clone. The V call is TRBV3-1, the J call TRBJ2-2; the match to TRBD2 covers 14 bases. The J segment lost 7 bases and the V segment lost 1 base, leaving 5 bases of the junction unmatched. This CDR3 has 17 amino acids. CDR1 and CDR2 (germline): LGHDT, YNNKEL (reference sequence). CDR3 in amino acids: CASSQGGLAGVHGELFF. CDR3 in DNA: TGTGCCAGCAGCCAAGGGGGACTAGCGGGAGTGCACGGGGAGCTGTTTTTT. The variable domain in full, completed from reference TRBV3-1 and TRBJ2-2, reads DTAVSQTPKYLVTQMGNDKSIKCEQNLGHDTMYWYKQDSKKFLKIMFSYNNKELIINETVPNRFSPKSPDKAHLNLHINSLELGDSAVYFCASSQGGLAGVHGELFFGEGSRLTVL.

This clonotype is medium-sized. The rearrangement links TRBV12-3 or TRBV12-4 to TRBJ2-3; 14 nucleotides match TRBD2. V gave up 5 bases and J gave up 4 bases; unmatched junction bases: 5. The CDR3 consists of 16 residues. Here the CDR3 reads CASSHGTSGSADTQYF. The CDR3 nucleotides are TGTGCCAGCAGTCACGGGACTAGCGGGAGCGCAGATACGCAGTATTTT.

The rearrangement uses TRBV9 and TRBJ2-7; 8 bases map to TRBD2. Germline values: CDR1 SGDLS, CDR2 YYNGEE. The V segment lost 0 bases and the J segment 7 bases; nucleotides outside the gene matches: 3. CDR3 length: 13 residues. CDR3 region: CASSVELAGEQYF. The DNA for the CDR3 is TGTGCCAGCAGCGTAGAATTAGCGGGGGAGCAGTACTTC.

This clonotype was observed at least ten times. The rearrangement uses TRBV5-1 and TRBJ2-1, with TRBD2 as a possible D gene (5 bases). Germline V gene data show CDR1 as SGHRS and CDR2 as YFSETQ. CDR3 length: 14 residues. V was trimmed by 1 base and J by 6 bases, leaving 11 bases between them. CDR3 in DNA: TGCGCCAGCAGCTTGAGGTCTAGCTTCAATGAGCAGTTCTTC. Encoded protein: CASSLRSSFNEQFF.

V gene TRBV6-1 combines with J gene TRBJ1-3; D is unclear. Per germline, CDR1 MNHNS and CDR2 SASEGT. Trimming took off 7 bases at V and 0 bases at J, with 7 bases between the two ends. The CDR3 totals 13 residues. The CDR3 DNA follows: TGTGCCAGCATGGCCATCTCTGGAAACACCATATATTTT. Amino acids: CASMAISGNTIYF.

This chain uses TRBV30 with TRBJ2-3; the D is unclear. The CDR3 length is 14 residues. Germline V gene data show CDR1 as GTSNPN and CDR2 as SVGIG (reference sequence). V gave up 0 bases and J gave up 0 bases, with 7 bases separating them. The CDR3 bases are TGTGCCTGGAGTGTAAAGACTAGCACAGATACGCAGTATTTT. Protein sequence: CAWSVKTSTDTQYF.

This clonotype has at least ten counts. The CDR3 nucleotides are TGTGCCAGCAGCGCACTAGCGGGAGCAACCTACGAGCAGTACTTC. It yields the protein CASSALAGATYEQYF. V is TRBV7-2 and J is TRBJ2-7; TRBD2 matches 11 bases. Germline V CDR1 and CDR2: SGHTA, FQGNSA. This CDR3 comprises 15 residues. The trim removed 5 bases at V and 2 bases at J, leaving 5 bases unmatched. Supplemented by reference TRBV7-2 and TRBJ2-7, the full variable domain reads GAGVSQSPSNKVTEKGKDVELRCDPISGHTALYWYRQSLGQGLEFLIYFQGNSAPDKSGLPSDRFSAERTGGSVSTLTIQRTQQEDSAVYLCASSALAGATYEQYFGPGTRLTVT.

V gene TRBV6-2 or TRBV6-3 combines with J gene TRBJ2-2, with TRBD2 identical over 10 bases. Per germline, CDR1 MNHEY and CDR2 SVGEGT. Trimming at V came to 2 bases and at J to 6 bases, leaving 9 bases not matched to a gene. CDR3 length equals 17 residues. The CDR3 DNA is TGTGCCAGCAGTTACCTTCTAGCGGGAGAGATGGCCGGGGAGCTGTTTTTT. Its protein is CASSYLLAGEMAGELFF.

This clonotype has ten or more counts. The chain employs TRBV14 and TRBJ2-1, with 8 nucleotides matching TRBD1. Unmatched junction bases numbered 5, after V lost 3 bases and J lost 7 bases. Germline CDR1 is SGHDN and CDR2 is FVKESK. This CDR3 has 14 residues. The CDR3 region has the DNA TGTGCCAGCAGCCACCAGGGGGCGCGGAATGAGCAGTTCTTC. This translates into CASSHQGARNEQFF.

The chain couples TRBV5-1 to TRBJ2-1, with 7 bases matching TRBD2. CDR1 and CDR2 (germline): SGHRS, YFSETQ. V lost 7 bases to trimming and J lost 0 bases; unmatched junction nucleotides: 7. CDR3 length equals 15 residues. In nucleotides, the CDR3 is TGCGCCAGCGGGAGGGCCTTTGGCTCCTACAATGAGCAGTTCTTC. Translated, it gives CASGRAFGSYNEQFF.

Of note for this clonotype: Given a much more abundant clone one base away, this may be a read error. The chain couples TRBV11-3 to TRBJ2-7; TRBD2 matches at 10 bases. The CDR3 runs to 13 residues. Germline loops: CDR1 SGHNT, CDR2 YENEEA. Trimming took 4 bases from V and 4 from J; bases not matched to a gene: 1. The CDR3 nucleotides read TGTGCCAGCAGCTCGACTAGCGGGTACGAGCAGTACTTC. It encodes CASSSTSGYEQYF.

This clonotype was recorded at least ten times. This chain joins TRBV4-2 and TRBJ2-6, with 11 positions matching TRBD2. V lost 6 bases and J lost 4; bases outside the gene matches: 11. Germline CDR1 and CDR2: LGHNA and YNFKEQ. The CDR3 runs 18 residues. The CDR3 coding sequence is TGTGCCAGCAGTCAGAACCTAGCGGGAGGCGCCGGGGCCAACGTCCTGACTTTC. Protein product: CASSQNLAGGAGANVLTF.